Shown below are 29 T cell receptor beta chains from a single sample sequenced in a study of cytomegalovirus exposure and HLA in healthy donors. 13 Jbeta primers and 60 Vbeta primers were used for the PCR. Produced via immunoSEQ multiplex PCR; TCRdb's table is partial and in-frame only. The sample consists of under 200,000 clones, about three quarters of them appearing once. The material sequenced was PBMCs. These receptors all stem from a man between 45 and 60 years old in good health and CMV-seropositive.

The CDR3 here is CASSLTIWGGYTF. As DNA, the CDR3 is TGTGCCAGCAGCCTGACTATTTGGGGTGGCTACACCTTC. V and J are TRBV7-9 and TRBJ1-2; the D is unclear. V lost 5 bases, J lost 7 bases, and 14 bases lay in between. Germline V gene lookup returns CDR1 SEHNR and CDR2 FQNEAQ (reference sequence). CDR3 length equals 13 residues. Based on the CDR3 plus reference TRBV7-9 and TRBJ1-2, the full variable domain is DTGVSQNPRHKITKRGQNVTFRCDPISEHNRLYWYRQTLGQGPEFLTYFQNEAQLEKSRLLSDRFSAERPKGSFSTLEIQRTEQGDSAMYLCASSLTIWGGYTFGSGTRLTVV.

The sample holds a few counts of this clone. The genes are TRBV13 and TRBJ2-3; 7 bases are a match to TRBD1. The J segment lost 3 bases and the V segment lost 2 bases, leaving 11 bases of the junction unmatched. The CDR3 is made up of 17 amino acids. The germline V gene encodes CDR1 PRHDT and CDR2 FYEKMQ (reference sequence). The CDR3 region has the DNA TGTGCCAGCAGCTTAAGGTATCAGGGGGTTACTACAGATACGCAGTATTTT. It codes for CASSLRYQGVTTDTQYF.

The chain is built from TRBV28 and TRBJ2-7, with TRBD1 identical over 8 bases. The germline gives CDR1 MDHEN, CDR2 SYDVKM. The CDR3 totals 15 residues. Trimming took 5 bases from V and 2 from J; bases not matched to a gene: 8. The CDR3 here is CASSAPGTGAYEQYF. The CDR3 DNA reads as TGTGCCAGCAGTGCCCCAGGGACAGGAGCCTACGAGCAGTACTTC.

The V call is TRBV28, the J call TRBJ2-1, with TRBD2 as a possible D gene (7 bases). Trimming stripped 4 bases from V and 5 bases from J, with 15 bases between. Germline CDR1 is MDHEN and CDR2 is SYDVKM. There are 15 residues in the CDR3. Written as DNA, the CDR3 is TGTGCCAGCAGTTGGCGGGGGCGCAGGAACAATGAGCAGTTCTTC. Residues: CASSWRGRRNNEQFF.

The chain employs TRBV6-5 and TRBJ2-5; 7 bases map to TRBD1. Germline V gene data show CDR1 as MNHEY and CDR2 as SVGAGI. CDR3 length: 15 amino acids. Trimming cost V 3 bases and J 7 bases; bases outside gene matches: 11. The CDR3 spells CASSYARQGGRTQYF. CDR3 in DNA: TGTGCCAGCAGTTATGCCCGACAGGGTGGTAGGACCCAGTACTTC.

The chain combines TRBV4-2 with TRBJ1-5; the match to TRBD1 covers 7 bases. J gave up 2 bases and V 1 base, and 2 bases lay outside the gene matches. Germline assignment: CDR1 LGHNA and CDR2 YNFKEQ. The CDR3 length is 15 residues. As DNA, the CDR3 is TGTGCCAGCAGCCAAGCCGGGACAGGCAATCAGCCCCAGCATTTT. The encoded protein is CASSQAGTGNQPQHF.

The gene calls are TRBV28 and TRBJ1-4; 9 nucleotides align to TRBD1. Germline V gives CDR1 MDHEN, CDR2 SYDVKM. V trimming: 4 bases; J trimming: 7 bases; junction bases outside the gene matches: 4. CDR3 length: 14 amino acids. The CDR3 loop reads CASSSTGGVEKLFF. CDR3 coding DNA: TGTGCCAGCAGTTCGACAGGGGGTGTTGAAAAACTGTTTTTT.

This clone has more than one count but fewer than ten. Other nucleotide sequences from this sample produce the same CDR3. V and J are TRBV9 and TRBJ2-1, with 11 bases matching TRBD2. There are 16 residues in the CDR3. V dropped 0 bases and J dropped 4; count of bases not matched to a gene: 3. Germline-derived CDR1 and CDR2 are SGDLS and YYNGEE. As DNA, the CDR3 is TGTGCCAGCAGCGTAGAAGTAGCGGGGGGGTACAATGAGCAGTTCTTC. It codes for CASSVEVAGGYNEQFF.

The chain employs TRBV6-6 and TRBJ1-1; no clear D gene. The CDR3 is 11 residues long. The V end was cut by 4 bases, the J end by 3 bases, with 3 bases between. Germline CDR1 MNHNY, CDR2 SVGAGI (reference sequence). The CDR3 DNA is TGTGCCAGCAGTTCGGACACTGAAGCTTTCTTT. Amino acid sequence: CASSSDTEAFF.

The genes are TRBV27 and TRBJ1-3; 10 positions match TRBD1. Per the germline V gene, CDR1 is MNHEY and CDR2 is SMNVEV (reference sequence). J was trimmed by 0 bases and V by 4 bases; bases with no gene match: 6. The CDR3 has 17 residues. CDR3 protein: CASSSWTGGRSGNTIYF. CDR3 nucleotides: TGTGCCAGCAGTTCCTGGACAGGGGGACGCTCTGGAAACACCATATATTTT.

V gene TRBV11-3 combines with J gene TRBJ1-1; D uncertain. The V and J ends lost 3 bases and 4 bases respectively, with 12 bases between them. Germline CDR1 SGHNT, CDR2 YENEEA. The CDR3 contains 14 residues. CDR3: CASSFRWESTEAFF. As DNA, the CDR3 is TGTGCCAGCAGCTTCAGGTGGGAGAGCACTGAAGCTTTCTTT.

The rearrangement joins TRBV10-3 to TRBJ1-5, with D hard to call. Germline CDR1 is ENHRY and CDR2 is SYGVKD. The CDR3 is 15 amino acids. The germline V and J ends were trimmed by 0 bases and 0 bases, with 6 bases remaining between them. CDR3 loop: CAISESGSSNQPQHF. The DNA of the CDR3 is TGTGCCATCAGTGAGTCGGGCAGTAGCAATCAGCCCCAGCATTTT.

The gene calls are TRBV4-3 and TRBJ2-3; maybe TRBD1 (5 bases). V was cut by 2 bases and J by 3 bases, with 21 bases left in between. Per the germline V gene, CDR1 is LGHNA and CDR2 is YSLEER. CDR3 size: 18 residues. This chain's CDR3 is CASSQYLSSAQETDTQYF. As DNA, the CDR3 is TGCGCCAGCAGCCAATACTTAAGTAGTGCACAGGAAACAGATACGCAGTATTTT.

This chain links TRBV5-1 with TRBJ2-5; perhaps TRBD1 as D (6 bases). Trimming pared 5 bases from V and 0 bases from J, leaving 14 bases between. Germline CDR1 is SGHRS and CDR2 is YFSETQ. This CDR3 has 15 residues. The DNA of the CDR3 is TGCGCCAGCAGTTCCAGCGGACAGTACCAAGAGACCCAGTACTTC. Protein sequence: CASSSSGQYQETQYF. The complete variable domain, with remaining parts taken from reference TRBV5-1 and TRBJ2-5, reads KAGVTQTPRYLIKTRGQQVTLSCSPISGHRSVSWYQQTPGQGLQFLFEYFSETQRNKGNFPGRFSGRQFSNSRSEMNVSTLELGDSALYLCASSSSGQYQETQYFGPGTRLLVL.

This chain connects TRBV7-8 to TRBJ2-7; 9 bases are a match to TRBD1. From germline, CDR1 is SGHVS and CDR2 FQNEAQ. After removal of 5 bases from V and 3 bases from J, the junction contained 14 bases not matched to a gene. CDR3 size: 17 residues. The CDR3: CASSTRDRDSDGYEQYF. CDR3 DNA sequence: TGTGCCAGCAGCACCCGGGACAGGGACTCCGATGGCTACGAGCAGTACTTC.

The chain couples TRBV28 to TRBJ2-1; 7 bases align to TRBD1. Losses at the gene ends were 3 bases for V and 0 bases for J; bases not matched to a gene: 2. Germline V gene sequence: CDR1 MDHEN, CDR2 SYDVKM. The CDR3 runs 15 residues. The CDR3 sequence: CASSLRGLSYNEQFF. The DNA of the CDR3 is TGTGCCAGCAGTTTGAGGGGGCTCTCCTACAATGAGCAGTTCTTC.

V gene TRBV6-6 combines with J gene TRBJ2-7; D is perhaps TRBD2 (7 bases). Trimming removed 3 bases from V and 1 base from J, with 13 bases in between. Germline CDR1 is MNHNY and CDR2 is SVGAGI (reference sequence). The CDR3 covers 15 residues. The CDR3 here is CASSYSGGRSYEQYV. The DNA for the CDR3 is TGTGCCAGCAGTTATTCGGGGGGCAGATCCTACGAGCAGTACGTC.

The V and J genes are TRBV11-2 and TRBJ2-5; 9 nucleotides agree with TRBD2. Germline-derived CDR1 and CDR2 are SGHAT and FQNNGV. V was clipped by 1 base and J by 2 bases; unmatched bases: 8. This CDR3 is 17 amino acids long. The CDR3 sequence: CASSLATSGGLQETQYF. The DNA for the CDR3 is TGTGCCAGCAGCTTAGCTACGAGCGGGGGGCTTCAAGAGACCCAGTACTTC.

The rearrangement links TRBV12-2 to TRBJ2-3; the table's TRBD2 call for D was not verified on the DNA. TRBV12-2 has pseudogene status. The CDR3 has 16 residues. CDR3 region: CASRPLSGGVLDTQYF. The CDR3 nucleotides are TGTGCAAGTCGCCCTCTTAGCGGGGGGGTATTAGATACGCAGTATTTT.

This clone was detected only once. The chain recombines TRBV11-2 with TRBJ1-3; weak D call: TRBD1 (5 bases). This CDR3 has 15 residues. Germline CDR1 reads SGHAT; CDR2 reads FQNNGV. Trimming left V 3 bases short and J 1 base short, with 10 bases between. The CDR3 protein is CASSFPGLSGNTIYF. The CDR3 nucleotides are TGTGCCAGCAGCTTCCCAGGGTTATCTGGAAACACCATATATTTT. The complete variable domain, with remaining parts taken from reference TRBV11-2 and TRBJ1-3, reads EAGVAQSPRYKIIEKRQSVAFWCNPISGHATLYWYQQILGQGPKLLIQFQNNGVVDDSQLPKDRFSAERLKGVDSTLKIQPAKLEDSAVYLCASSFPGLSGNTIYFGEGSWLTVV.

This clone occurred once. The chain has TRBV30 and TRBJ2-2, with TRBD2 identical over 10 bases. J lost 0 bases, V lost 3 bases, and 7 bases had no gene match. In germline, CDR1 is GTSNPN, CDR2 SVGIG (reference sequence). The CDR3 is 17 amino acids. The CDR3 DNA reads as TGTGCCTGGAGGCGGGGGCTAGCGGGGGCGAACACCGGGGAGCTGTTTTTT. It codes for CAWRRGLAGANTGELFF.

The gene calls are TRBV28 and TRBJ2-7; 14 bases line up with TRBD2. V lost 4 bases and J lost 3; bases outside the gene matches: 8. Germline loops: CDR1 MDHEN, CDR2 SYDVKM. This CDR3 has 17 residues. In DNA form, the CDR3 reads TGTGCCAGCAGTTCGGGACTAGCGGGGGTTAAATTCTACGAGCAGTACGTC. This sequence encodes CASSSGLAGVKFYEQYV.

The V and J genes are TRBV29-1 and TRBJ1-1, with D possibly being TRBD1 (5 bases). The CDR3 totals 15 residues. Germline CDR1 and CDR2: SQVTM and ANQGSEA. With 2 bases removed from V and 1 base from J, the gap between germline ends came to 14 bases. The CDR3 spells CSVELYGATNTEAFF. The CDR3 bases are TGCAGCGTTGAACTGTATGGGGCAACGAACACTGAAGCTTTCTTT. The full variable domain, completed using reference TRBV29-1 and TRBJ1-1, is SAVISQKPSRDICQRGTSLTIQCQVDSQVTMMFWYRQQPGQSLTLIATANQGSEATYESGFVIDKFPISRPNLTFSTLTVSNMSPEDSSIYLCSVELYGATNTEAFFGQGTRLTVV.

The chain carries TRBV2 and TRBJ1-2; 8 nucleotides align to TRBD1. CDR1 and CDR2 from the germline V gene are SNHLY and FYNNEI. With V trimmed by 4 bases and J by 4 bases, 5 bases remained unmatched. The CDR3 extends over 14 amino acids. The chain's CDR3 is CASSGTGQGYGYTF. For the CDR3, the DNA is TGTGCCAGCAGTGGGACAGGGCAAGGCTATGGCTACACCTTC.

This chain connects TRBV6-1 to TRBJ2-7, with TRBD1 matching 8 bases. This CDR3 is 13 amino acids long. The J segment lost 2 bases and the V segment lost 6 bases, leaving 3 bases of the junction unmatched. The germline V gene encodes CDR1 MNHNS and CDR2 SASEGT. This CDR3 is CASRSQGAYEQYV. The CDR3 coding sequence is TGTGCCAGCAGATCACAGGGGGCCTACGAGCAGTACGTC.

The chain links TRBV28 to TRBJ2-3, with 7 positions matching TRBD1. The CDR3 is made up of 15 amino acids. Looked up from germline, CDR1 is MDHEN and CDR2 is SYDVKM. The trim removed 7 bases at V and 2 bases at J, leaving 9 bases unmatched. CDR3 in amino acids: CASKQPGQITDTQYF. Here the CDR3 DNA reads TGTGCCAGCAAGCAACCGGGACAGATCACAGATACGCAGTATTTT. Complete variable domain (other parts from reference TRBV28 and TRBJ2-3): DVKVTQSSRYLVKRTGEKVFLECVQDMDHENMFWYRQDPGLGLRLIYFSYDVKMKEKGDIPEGYSVSREKKERFSLILESASTNQTSMYLCASKQPGQITDTQYFGPGTRLTVL.

This chain's CDR3 is CASSTTPGQGVDEQFF. Written as DNA, the CDR3 is TGTGCCAGTAGCACTACACCGGGACAGGGGGTCGATGAGCAGTTCTTC. The chain joins TRBV19 to TRBJ2-1; TRBD1 matches at 11 bases. Germline values: CDR1 LNHDA, CDR2 SQIVND (reference sequence). V was pared by 6 bases and J by 8 bases, with 12 bases of the junction left unmatched. This CDR3 has 16 amino acids. Combining the CDR3 with reference TRBV19 and TRBJ2-1 gives the whole variable domain DGGITQSPKYLFRKEGQNVTLSCEQNLNHDAMYWYRQDPGQGLRLIYYSQIVNDFQKGDIAEGYSVSREKKESFPLTVTSAQKNPTAFYLCASSTTPGQGVDEQFFGPGTRLTVL.

The rearrangement uses TRBV5-1 and TRBJ1-4, with 7 bases fitting TRBD1. The CDR3 is 16 residues long. V was pared by 5 bases and J by 5 bases, with 12 bases of the junction left unmatched. Per germline, CDR1 SGHRS and CDR2 YFSETQ. As DNA, the CDR3 is TGCGCCAGCAGTATACGACCGGGACAGAAAAATGAAAAACTGTTTTTT. Translating gives CASSIRPGQKNEKLFF.

This clone was observed a handful of times. This chain uses TRBV27 with TRBJ1-4; D is ambiguous. The CDR3 runs to 15 residues. Germline V gives CDR1 MNHEY, CDR2 SMNVEV (reference sequence). The V end lost 0 bases, the J end lost 5 bases, and 10 bases lay between the germline ends. CDR3 region: CASSLSPERNEKLFF. Here the CDR3 DNA reads TGTGCCAGCAGTTTATCCCCGGAGAGGAATGAAAAACTGTTTTTT.